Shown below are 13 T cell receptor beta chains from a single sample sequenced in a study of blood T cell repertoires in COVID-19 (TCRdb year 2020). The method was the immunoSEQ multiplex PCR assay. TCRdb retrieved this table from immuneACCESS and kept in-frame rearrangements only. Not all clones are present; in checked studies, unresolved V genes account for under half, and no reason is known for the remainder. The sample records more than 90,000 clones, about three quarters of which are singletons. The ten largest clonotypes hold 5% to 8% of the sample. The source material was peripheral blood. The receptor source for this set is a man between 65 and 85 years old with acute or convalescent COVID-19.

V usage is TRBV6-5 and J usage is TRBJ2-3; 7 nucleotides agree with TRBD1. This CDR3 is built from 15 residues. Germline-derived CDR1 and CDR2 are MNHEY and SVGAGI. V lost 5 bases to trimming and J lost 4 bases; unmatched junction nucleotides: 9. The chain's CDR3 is CASSRWTGVPDTQYF. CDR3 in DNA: TGTGCCAGCAGTCGCTGGACAGGAGTTCCAGATACGCAGTATTTT.

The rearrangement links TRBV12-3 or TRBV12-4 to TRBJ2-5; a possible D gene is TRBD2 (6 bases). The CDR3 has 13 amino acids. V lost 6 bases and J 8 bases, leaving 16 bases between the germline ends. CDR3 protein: CASSRPGGETQYF. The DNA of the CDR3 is TGTGCCAGCAGCCGGCCCGGGGGTGAAACCCAGTACTTC.

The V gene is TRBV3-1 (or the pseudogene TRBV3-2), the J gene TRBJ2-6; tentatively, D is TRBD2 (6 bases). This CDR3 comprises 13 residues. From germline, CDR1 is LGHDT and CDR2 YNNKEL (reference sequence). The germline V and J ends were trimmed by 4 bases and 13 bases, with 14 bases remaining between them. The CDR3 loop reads CASSLGTLKVLTF. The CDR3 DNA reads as TGTGCCAGCAGCCTAGGGACTCTTAAAGTCCTGACTTTC.

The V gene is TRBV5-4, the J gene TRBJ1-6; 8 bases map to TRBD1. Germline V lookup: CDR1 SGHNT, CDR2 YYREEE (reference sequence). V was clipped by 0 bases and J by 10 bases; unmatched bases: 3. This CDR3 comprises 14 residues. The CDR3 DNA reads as TGTGCCAGCAGCTTGGAGACAGGGGAATCACCCCTCCACTTT. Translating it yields CASSLETGESPLHF.

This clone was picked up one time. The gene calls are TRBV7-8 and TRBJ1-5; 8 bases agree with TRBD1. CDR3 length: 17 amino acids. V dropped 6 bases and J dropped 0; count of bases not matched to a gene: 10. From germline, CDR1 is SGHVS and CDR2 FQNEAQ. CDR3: CASRSEGTGSSNQPQHF. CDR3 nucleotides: TGTGCCAGCAGGTCAGAGGGGACAGGATCTAGCAATCAGCCCCAGCATTTT.

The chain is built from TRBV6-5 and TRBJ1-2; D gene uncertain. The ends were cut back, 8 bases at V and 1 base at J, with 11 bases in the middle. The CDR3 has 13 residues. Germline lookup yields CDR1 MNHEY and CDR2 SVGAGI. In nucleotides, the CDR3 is TGTGCCAGCTCTGGGAGCTTTAACTATGGCTACACCTTC. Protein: CASSGSFNYGYTF.

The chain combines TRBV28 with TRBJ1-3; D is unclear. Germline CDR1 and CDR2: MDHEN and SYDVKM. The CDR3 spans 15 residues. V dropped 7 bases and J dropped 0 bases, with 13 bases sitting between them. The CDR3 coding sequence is TGTGCCAGCATCTCGGACGGAGGCTCTGGAAACACCATATATTTT. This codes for CASISDGGSGNTIYF.

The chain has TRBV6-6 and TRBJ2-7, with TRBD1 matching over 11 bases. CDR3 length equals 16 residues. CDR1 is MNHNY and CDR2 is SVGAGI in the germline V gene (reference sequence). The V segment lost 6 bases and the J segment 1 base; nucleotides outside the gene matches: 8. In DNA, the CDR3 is TGTGCCAGCAGGGGATCCGGGACAGGGGGGTCCTACGAGCAGTACTTC. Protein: CASRGSGTGGSYEQYF.

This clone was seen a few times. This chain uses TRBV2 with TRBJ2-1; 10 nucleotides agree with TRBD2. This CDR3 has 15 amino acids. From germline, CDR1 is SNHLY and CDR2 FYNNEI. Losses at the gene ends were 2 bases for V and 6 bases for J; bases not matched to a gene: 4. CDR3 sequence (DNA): TGTGCCAGCAGTGAATCCCCTAGCGGGGGCAATGAGCAGTTCTTC. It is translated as CASSESPSGGNEQFF. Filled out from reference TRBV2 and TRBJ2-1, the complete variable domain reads EPEVTQTPSHQVTQMGQEVILRCVPISNHLYFYWYRQILGQKVEFLVSFYNNEISEKSEIFDDQFSVERPDGSNFTLKIRSTKLEDSAMYFCASSESPSGGNEQFFGPGTRLTVL.

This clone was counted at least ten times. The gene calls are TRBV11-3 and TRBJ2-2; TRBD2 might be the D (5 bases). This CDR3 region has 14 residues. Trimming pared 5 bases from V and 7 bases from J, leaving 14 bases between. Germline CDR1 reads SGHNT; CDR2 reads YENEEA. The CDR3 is CASSRPGRNGELFF. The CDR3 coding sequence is TGTGCCAGCAGCAGGCCGGGGAGAAACGGGGAGCTGTTTTTT. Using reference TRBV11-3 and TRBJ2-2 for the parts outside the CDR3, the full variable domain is EAGVVQSPRYKIIEKKQPVAFWCNPISGHNTLYWYLQNLGQGPELLIRYENEEAVDDSQLPKDRFSAERLKGVDSTLKIQPAELGDSAVYLCASSRPGRNGELFFGEGSRLTVL.

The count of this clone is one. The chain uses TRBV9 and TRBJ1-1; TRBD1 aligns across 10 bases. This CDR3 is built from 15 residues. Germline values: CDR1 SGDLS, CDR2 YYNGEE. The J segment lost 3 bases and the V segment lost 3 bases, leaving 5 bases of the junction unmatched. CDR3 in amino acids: CASSGLGTGDTEAFF. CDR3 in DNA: TGTGCCAGCAGCGGACTGGGGACAGGGGACACTGAAGCTTTCTTT.

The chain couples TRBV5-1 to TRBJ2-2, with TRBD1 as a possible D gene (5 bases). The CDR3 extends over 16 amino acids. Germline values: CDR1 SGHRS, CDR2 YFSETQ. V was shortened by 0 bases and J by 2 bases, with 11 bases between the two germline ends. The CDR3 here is CASSLVLQDNTGELFF. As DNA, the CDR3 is TGCGCCAGCAGCTTGGTCTTACAGGACAACACCGGGGAGCTGTTTTTT.

This chain's CDR3 is CASSGQEGIFQETQYF. CDR3 bases: TGTGCCAGCAGCGGACAGGAAGGAATATTCCAAGAGACCCAGTACTTC. The chain combines TRBV5-6 with TRBJ2-5; 7 nucleotides match TRBD1. CDR3 length: 16 residues. Germline V gives CDR1 SGHDT, CDR2 YYEEEE. V shed 4 bases, J shed 1 base, and the junction held 10 bases outside the gene matches.